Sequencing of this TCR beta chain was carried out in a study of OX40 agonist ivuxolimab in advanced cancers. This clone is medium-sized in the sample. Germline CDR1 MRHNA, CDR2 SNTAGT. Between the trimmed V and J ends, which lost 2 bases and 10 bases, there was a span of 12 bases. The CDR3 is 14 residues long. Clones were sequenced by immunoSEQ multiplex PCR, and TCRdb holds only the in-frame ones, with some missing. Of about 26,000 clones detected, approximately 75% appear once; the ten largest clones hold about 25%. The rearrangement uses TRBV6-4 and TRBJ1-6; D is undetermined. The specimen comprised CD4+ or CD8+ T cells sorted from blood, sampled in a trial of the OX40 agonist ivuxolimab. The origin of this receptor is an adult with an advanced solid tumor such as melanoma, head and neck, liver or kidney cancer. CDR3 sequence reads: CASSDGQGKSPLHF. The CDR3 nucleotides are TGTGCCAGCAGTGACGGTCAAGGGAAATCACCCCTCCACTTT.